The 4 T cell receptor beta chains reported below all come from one sample, sequenced in a study of cytomegalovirus exposure and HLA in healthy donors (dated by TCRdb to the late 2010s). Libraries were built with the immunoSEQ multiplex PCR assay. For the multiplex PCR, a mixture combining 60 forward primers for TCR Vbeta segments and 13 reverse primers for TCR Jbeta segments was used. The clones in this table, taken by TCRdb from immuneACCESS, are in-frame only. Not every clone is retained; where verified, under half of the shortfall comes from an unresolved V gene, and the cause of the rest is unknown. The sample table records 130,000 to 150,000 clones; approximately 80% of these occur just once. Of the sample, around 4.9% is held by the ten largest clones. The sequencing sample was made of PBMCs. Receptors were obtained from a male donor in good health and CMV-seronegative.

This clone was seen a handful of times. This chain links TRBV29-1 with TRBJ1-2; maybe TRBD1 (5 bases). Looked up from germline, CDR1 is SQVTM and CDR2 is ANQGSEA. There are 11 residues in the CDR3. With 4 bases removed from V and 4 bases from J, the gap between germline ends came to 7 bases. As DNA, the CDR3 is TGCAGCGTTGTCCAGGGCTATGGCTACACCTTC. As protein: CSVVQGYGYTF.

The gene calls are TRBV29-1 and TRBJ2-3; D is perhaps TRBD1 (6 bases). Per the germline V gene, CDR1 is SQVTM and CDR2 is ANQGSEA. The CDR3 sequence is 16 residues long. V lost 7 bases to trimming and J lost 4 bases, with 24 bases between them. CDR3: CSGLSRNKGVSDTQYF. CDR3 coding DNA: TGCAGCGGCTTGAGTCGGAATAAGGGGGTATCAGATACGCAGTATTTT.

The chain uses TRBV5-4 and TRBJ2-1, with TRBD1 as a possible D gene (5 bases). Trimming cost V 1 base and J 2 bases, with 10 bases left between them. CDR1 and CDR2 from the germline V gene are SGHNT and YYREEE (reference sequence). The CDR3 consists of 15 residues. CDR3 DNA: TGTGCCAGCAGCTTGTGGCAGGGCCCCTACAATGAGCAGTTCTTC. Translated: CASSLWQGPYNEQFF.

This chain joins TRBV5-4 and TRBJ2-3, with TRBD1 matching over 8 bases. The germline gives CDR1 SGHNT, CDR2 YYREEE (reference sequence). Trimming at V came to 4 bases and at J to 1 base, leaving 11 bases not matched to a gene. The CDR3 loop spans 17 amino acids. In DNA, the CDR3 is TGTGCCAGCAGCCCAAGTCAGACAGGGGTTCGCACAGATACGCAGTATTTT. Translated, it gives CASSPSQTGVRTDTQYF.